This T cell receptor (beta chain) came from a study of Ad26.COV2.S vaccination and SARS-CoV-2 variants. The assay was immunoSEQ multiplex PCR, and TCRdb's table has in-frame clones only and misses some. The table includes hundreds of thousands of clones, 80% to 95% detected once. Regarding the study as a whole: Following vaccination, spike-specific CD8+ and CD4+ T cell responses reportedly exhibited substantial breadth. The analyses of TCR breadth and depth may have understated the size of total T cell responses.

The CDR3 runs to 16 residues. With 2 bases removed from V and 9 bases from J, the gap between germline ends came to 21 bases. Germline V gene sequence: CDR1 SGHNT, CDR2 YYREEE (reference sequence). Noted treatment: 19 received Ad26.COV2.S at low or high dose, single or two shots; about 5 received placebo; per-sample allocation not given. Day 63 after the first injection of vaccine or placebo was the sampling time. Cohort 1b enrolled adults aged 18-55 years in Boston. What was given as vaccine was an Ad26 vector encoding Wuhan-strain SARS-CoV-2 spike. Comments on this clone: The antigen is not known.

The source was peripheral blood, collected in a trial of Ad26.COV2.S vaccine versus placebo. This TCR derives from a person aged 18 to 59 who received the Ad26.COV2.S COVID-19 vaccine or a placebo. The chain couples TRBV5-4 to TRBJ2-1; D is unclear. DNA of the CDR3: TGTGCCAGCAGCTTAGACCTAGTGGGGATGACACGTGAGCAGTTCTTC. Its protein product is CASSLDLVGMTREQFF.